This T cell receptor beta chain was recorded in a study of blood T cells in healthy people across ages. Study-wide results and limits: Significant beta diversity loss was already apparent by age around 40, declining roughly linearly. Researchers deemed the diversity estimates from one million T cells underestimates.

PCR was performed a second time for roughly 7 to 12 cycles using a sample-barcoded 5' primer and a J-beta primer mix. A template-switch adaptor with 12 random nucleotides tagged each cDNA molecule. MiXCR was run by TCRdb on the 5' RACE reads, yielding one entry per CDR3 protein. The sample holds 1.5 million to 2 million distinct CDR3 sequences; just under 50% are singletons and the top ten take around 2.1%. A remark on this clonotype: Its specificity is unknown.

Each sample provided at least 5.5 micrograms of extracted total RNA. Germline values: CDR1 MNHEY, CDR2 SVGEGT. V lost 1 base, J lost 0 bases, and 3 bases lay in between. CDR3 length: 13 residues. The chain is built from TRBV6-2 or TRBV6-3 and TRBJ1-2, with D unclear. This receptor was identified in a woman in her forties in good health. Sequencing was carried out using blood. This CDR3 reads CASSYWANYGYTF. In DNA form, the CDR3 reads TGTGCCAGCAGTTACTGGGCTAACTATGGCTACACCTTC.